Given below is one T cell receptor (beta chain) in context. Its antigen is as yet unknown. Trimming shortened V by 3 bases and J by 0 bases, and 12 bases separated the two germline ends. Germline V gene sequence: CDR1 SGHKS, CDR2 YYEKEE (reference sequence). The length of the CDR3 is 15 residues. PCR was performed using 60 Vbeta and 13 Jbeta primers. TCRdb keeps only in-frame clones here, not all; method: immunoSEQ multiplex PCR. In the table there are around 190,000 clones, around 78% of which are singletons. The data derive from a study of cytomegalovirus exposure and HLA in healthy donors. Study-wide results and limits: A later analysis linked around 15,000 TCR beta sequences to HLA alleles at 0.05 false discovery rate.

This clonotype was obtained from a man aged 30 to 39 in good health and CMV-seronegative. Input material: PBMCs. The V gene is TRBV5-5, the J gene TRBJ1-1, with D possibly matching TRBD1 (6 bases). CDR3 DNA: TGTGCCAGCAGCTCGATACAGGGAATGAACACTGAAGCTTTCTTT. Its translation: CASSSIQGMNTEAFF.